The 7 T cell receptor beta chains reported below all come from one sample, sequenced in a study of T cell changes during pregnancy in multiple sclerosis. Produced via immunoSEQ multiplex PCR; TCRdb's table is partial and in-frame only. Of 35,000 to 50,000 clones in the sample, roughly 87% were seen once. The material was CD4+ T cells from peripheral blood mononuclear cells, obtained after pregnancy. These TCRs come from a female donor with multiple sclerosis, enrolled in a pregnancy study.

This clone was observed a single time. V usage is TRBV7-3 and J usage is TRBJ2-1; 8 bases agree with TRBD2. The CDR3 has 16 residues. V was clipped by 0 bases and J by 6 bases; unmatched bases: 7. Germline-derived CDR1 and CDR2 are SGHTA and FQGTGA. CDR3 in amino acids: CASSLTFWGTSNEQFF. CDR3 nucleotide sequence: TGTGCCAGCAGCTTAACGTTTTGGGGGACTAGCAATGAGCAGTTCTTC.

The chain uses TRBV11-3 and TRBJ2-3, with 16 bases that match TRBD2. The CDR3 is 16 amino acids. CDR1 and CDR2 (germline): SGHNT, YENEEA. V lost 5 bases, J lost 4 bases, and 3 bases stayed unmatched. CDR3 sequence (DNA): TGTGCCAGCAGCCCCGGGACTAGCGGGAGGGCAGATACGCAGTATTTT. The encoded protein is CASSPGTSGRADTQYF.

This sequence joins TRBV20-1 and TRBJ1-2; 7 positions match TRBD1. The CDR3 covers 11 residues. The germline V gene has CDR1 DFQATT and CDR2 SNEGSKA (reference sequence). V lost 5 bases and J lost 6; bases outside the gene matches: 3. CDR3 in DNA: TGCAGTGCTGACAGGGACCATGGCTACACCTTC. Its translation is CSADRDHGYTF.

CDR3 in DNA: TGCGCCAGCAGTGATGATGTTACTATACGCTCCTATAATTCACCCCTCCACTTT. It yields the protein CASSDDVTIRSYNSPLHF. The V gene is TRBV10-1, the J gene TRBJ1-6; the D is unclear. This CDR3 spans 18 amino acids. Trimming left V 3 bases short and J 0 bases short, with 15 bases between. CDR1 and CDR2 (germline): WNHNN, SYGVQD (reference sequence).

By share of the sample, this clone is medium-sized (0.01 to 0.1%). In DNA, the CDR3 is TGTGCCAGCGCCCGTGGCGGAAGCTCCTACGAGCAGTACTTC. Its translation: CASARGGSSYEQYF. This sequence joins TRBV7-2 and TRBJ2-7; D not resolved. Germline CDR1 is SGHTA and CDR2 is FQGNSA. The germline V and J ends were trimmed by 8 bases and 0 bases, with 14 bases remaining between them. The CDR3 has 14 amino acids.

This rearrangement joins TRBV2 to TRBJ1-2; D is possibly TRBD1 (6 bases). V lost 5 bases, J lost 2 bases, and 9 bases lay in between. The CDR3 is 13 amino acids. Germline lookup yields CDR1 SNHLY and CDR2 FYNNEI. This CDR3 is CASSYQGNYGYTF. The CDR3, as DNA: TGTGCCAGCAGTTATCAGGGGAACTATGGCTACACCTTC.

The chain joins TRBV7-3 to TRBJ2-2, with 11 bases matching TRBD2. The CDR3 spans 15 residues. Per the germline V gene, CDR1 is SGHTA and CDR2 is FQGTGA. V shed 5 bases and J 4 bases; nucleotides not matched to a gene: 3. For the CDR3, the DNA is TGTGCCAGCAGCCCCGGGACTAGCGGCACCGGGGAGCTGTTTTTT. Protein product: CASSPGTSGTGELFF.